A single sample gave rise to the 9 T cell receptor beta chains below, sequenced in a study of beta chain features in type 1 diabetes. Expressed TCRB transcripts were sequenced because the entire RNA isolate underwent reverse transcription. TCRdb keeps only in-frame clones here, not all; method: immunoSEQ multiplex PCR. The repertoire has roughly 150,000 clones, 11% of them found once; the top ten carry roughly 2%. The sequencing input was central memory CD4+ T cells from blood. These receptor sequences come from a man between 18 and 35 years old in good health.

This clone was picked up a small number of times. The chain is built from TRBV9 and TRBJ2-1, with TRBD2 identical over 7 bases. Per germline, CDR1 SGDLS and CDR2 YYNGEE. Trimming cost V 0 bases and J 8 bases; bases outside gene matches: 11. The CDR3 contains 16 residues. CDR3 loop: CASSVAVAGLGHEQFF. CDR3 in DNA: TGTGCCAGCAGCGTAGCGGTAGCGGGCTTAGGACATGAGCAGTTCTTC.

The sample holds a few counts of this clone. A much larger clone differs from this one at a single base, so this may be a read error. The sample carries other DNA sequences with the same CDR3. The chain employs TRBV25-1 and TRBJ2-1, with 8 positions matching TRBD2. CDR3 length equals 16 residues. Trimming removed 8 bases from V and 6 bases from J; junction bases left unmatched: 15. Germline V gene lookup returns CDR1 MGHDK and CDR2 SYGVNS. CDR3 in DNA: TGTGCCAGCGCCGCGCGGCCTAGCGGGCCTACCAATGAGCAGTTCTTC. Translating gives CASAARPSGPTNEQFF.

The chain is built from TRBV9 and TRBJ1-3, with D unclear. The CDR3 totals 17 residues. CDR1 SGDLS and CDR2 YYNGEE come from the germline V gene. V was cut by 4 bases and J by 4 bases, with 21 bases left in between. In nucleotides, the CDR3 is TGTGCCAGCAGCCCCATGGCGTGGGGATTTCAGGGAAACACCATATATTTT. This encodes CASSPMAWGFQGNTIYF.

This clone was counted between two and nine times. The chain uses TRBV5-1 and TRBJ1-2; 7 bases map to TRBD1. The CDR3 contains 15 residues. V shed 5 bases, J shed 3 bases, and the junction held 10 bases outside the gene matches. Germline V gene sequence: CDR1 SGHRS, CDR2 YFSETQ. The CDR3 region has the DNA TGCGCCAGCAGAAGGGAGACAGGGTCGGACTATGGCTACACCTTC. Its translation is CASRRETGSDYGYTF. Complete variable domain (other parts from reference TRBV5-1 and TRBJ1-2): KAGVTQTPRYLIKTRGQQVTLSCSPISGHRSVSWYQQTPGQGLQFLFEYFSETQRNKGNFPGRFSGRQFSNSRSEMNVSTLELGDSALYLCASRRETGSDYGYTFGSGTRLTVV.

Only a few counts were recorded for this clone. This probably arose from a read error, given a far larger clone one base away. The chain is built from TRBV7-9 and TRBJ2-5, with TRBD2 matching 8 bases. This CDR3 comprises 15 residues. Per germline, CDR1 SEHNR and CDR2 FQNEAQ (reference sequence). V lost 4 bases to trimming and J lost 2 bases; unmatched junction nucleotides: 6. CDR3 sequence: CASSCGRTGQETQYF. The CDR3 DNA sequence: TGTGCCAGCAGCTGCGGGAGGACGGGGCAAGAGACCCAGTACTTC.

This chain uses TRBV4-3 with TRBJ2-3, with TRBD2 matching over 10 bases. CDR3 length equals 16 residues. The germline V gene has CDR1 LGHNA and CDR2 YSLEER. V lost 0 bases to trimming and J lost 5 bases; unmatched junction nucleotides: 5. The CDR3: CASSQEVAGGRDTQYF. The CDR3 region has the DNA TGCGCCAGCAGCCAAGAGGTAGCGGGGGGCCGAGATACGCAGTATTTT.

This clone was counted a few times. The CDR3 DNA is TGTGCCAGCAGGCAGAGGACAGGCACAGATACGCAGTATTTT. It specifies CASRQRTGTDTQYF. The gene calls are TRBV7-9 and TRBJ2-3; TRBD1 might be the D (6 bases). V was pared by 6 bases and J by 1 base, with 11 bases between. Looked up from germline, CDR1 is SEHNR and CDR2 is FQNEAQ (reference sequence). The CDR3 contains 14 residues.

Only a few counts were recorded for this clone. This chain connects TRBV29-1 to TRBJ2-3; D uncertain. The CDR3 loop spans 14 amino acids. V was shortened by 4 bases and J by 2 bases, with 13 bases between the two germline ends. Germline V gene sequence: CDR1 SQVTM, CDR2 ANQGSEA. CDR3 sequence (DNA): TGCAGCGTTGTCTACATTCCGGACACAGATACGCAGTATTTT. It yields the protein CSVVYIPDTDTQYF.

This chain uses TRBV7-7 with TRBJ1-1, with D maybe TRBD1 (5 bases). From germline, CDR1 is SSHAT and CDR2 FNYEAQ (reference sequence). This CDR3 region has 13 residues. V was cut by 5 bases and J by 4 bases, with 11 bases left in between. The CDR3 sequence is CASSPPGGTEAFF. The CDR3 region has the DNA TGTGCCAGCAGCCCCCCGGGGGGCACTGAAGCTTTCTTT.